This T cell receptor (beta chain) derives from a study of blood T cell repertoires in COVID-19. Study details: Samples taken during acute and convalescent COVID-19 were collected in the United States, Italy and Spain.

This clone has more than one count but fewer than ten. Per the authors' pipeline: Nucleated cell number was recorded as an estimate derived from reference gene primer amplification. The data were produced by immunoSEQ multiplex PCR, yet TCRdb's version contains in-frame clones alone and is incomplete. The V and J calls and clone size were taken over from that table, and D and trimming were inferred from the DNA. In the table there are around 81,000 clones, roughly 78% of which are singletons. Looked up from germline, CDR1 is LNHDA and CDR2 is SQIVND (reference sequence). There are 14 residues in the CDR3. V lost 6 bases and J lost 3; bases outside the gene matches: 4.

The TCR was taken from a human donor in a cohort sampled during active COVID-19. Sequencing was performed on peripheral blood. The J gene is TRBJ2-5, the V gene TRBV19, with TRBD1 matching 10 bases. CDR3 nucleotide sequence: TGTGCCAGTAGGGACAGGGGGTCAAAAGAGACCCAGTACTTC. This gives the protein CASRDRGSKETQYF.